This T cell receptor (beta chain) was identified in a study of blood T cells in healthy people across ages. The second PCR ran about 6 to 12 cycles with a sample-barcoded 5' primer and J-beta primers. In TCRdb, the 5' RACE reads were re-called with MiXCR into one record per CDR3 protein. The repertoire consists of 750,000 to 1,000,000 distinct CDR3 sequences, with about 27% occurring once and the leading ten covering approximately 10%. Whole-study results and caveats: Investigators viewed diversity estimates from one million T cells as underestimates, the study reported.

A few counts support this clonotype. The antigen is undetermined. A clone one base away is much larger, so this may be a read error. This sample also appeared in a second study, on T cells of mothers and their children.

The receptor was derived from a woman in her forties in good health. The sequencing input was blood.

The CDR3 loop is CATVRQSGGGYTF. The CDR3 DNA is TGTGCCACCGTTAGACAGAGTGGGGGGGGCTACACCTTC. The chain couples TRBV2 to TRBJ1-2; perhaps TRBD1 as D (5 bases). CDR1 and CDR2 (germline): SNHLY, FYNNEI. The CDR3 totals 13 residues. Trimming left V 10 bases short and J 8 bases short, with 20 bases between.